These 12 T cell receptor beta chains were all obtained from the same sample, sequenced in a study of Graves' ophthalmopathy and Graves' hyperthyroidism. Amplified material comprised TCR beta CDR3 regions derived from RNA transcripts. Second-round multiplex PCR came after first-round RT-PCR with HTBI primers. TCRdb re-called the multiplex PCR reads through MiXCR, storing one row per CDR3 protein. The sample consists of more than 150,000 distinct CDR3 sequences, 30% to 45% of them appearing once. The sequencing input was peripheral blood. The source is a woman aged 40 to 50 with Graves' ophthalmopathy.

CDR3 residues: CASSYRRGQGVLETQYF. The CDR3 coding sequence is TGTGCCAGCAGTTACAGGCGGGGACAGGGAGTCTTAGAGACCCAGTACTTC. The chain couples TRBV6-2 or TRBV6-3 to TRBJ2-5; TRBD1 matches at 9 bases. J gave up 4 bases and V 2 bases, and 11 bases lay outside the gene matches. CDR1 MNHEY and CDR2 SVGEGT come from the germline V gene. The CDR3 extends over 17 amino acids.

The chain links TRBV6-2 or TRBV6-3 to TRBJ2-7; 9 nucleotides match TRBD1. Germline V lookup: CDR1 MNHEY, CDR2 SVGEGT. V lost 10 bases to trimming and J lost 6 bases; unmatched junction nucleotides: 7. This CDR3 has 12 amino acids. CDR3 sequence: CATLDRGREQYF. The CDR3 region has the DNA TGTGCCACCCTGGACAGGGGACGCGAGCAGTACTTC.

This clonotype came up many times. This chain joins TRBV6-2 or TRBV6-3 and TRBJ2-7; D gene unclear. The CDR3 spans 11 residues. V dropped 5 bases and J dropped 2 bases, with 4 bases sitting between them. Germline V gene sequence: CDR1 MNHEY, CDR2 SVGEGT. CDR3 bases: TGTGCCAGCAGTCAAACCTACGAGCAGTACTTC. This sequence encodes CASSQTYEQYF.

This clonotype was recorded many times. The chain links TRBV27 to TRBJ1-1; D may be TRBD1 (5 bases). V lost 3 bases, J lost 4 bases, and 12 bases lay in between. The CDR3 runs 14 residues. Germline V gives CDR1 MNHEY, CDR2 SMNVEV (reference sequence). CDR3 DNA: TGTGCCAGCAGTTTGTGGGGCGCTGGCACTGAAGCTTTCTTT. It is translated as CASSLWGAGTEAFF.

This clonotype appeared a few times. CDR3 bases: TGTGCCAGCAGTGACGACGGGGGATGGGAAGCTTTCTTT. Its protein is CASSDDGGWEAFF. The chain couples TRBV6-2 or TRBV6-3 to TRBJ1-1, with a possible D match to TRBD1 (5 bases). Germline assignment: CDR1 MNHEY and CDR2 SVGEGT. V shed 5 bases and J shed 8 bases, with 15 bases lying between them. CDR3 size: 13 residues.

This clonotype was detected many times. This chain uses TRBV24-1 with TRBJ2-7; TRBD1 aligns across 11 bases. This CDR3 region has 16 residues. Germline CDR1 and CDR2: KGHDR and SFDVKD. The ends lost 7 bases at V and 4 bases at J; junction bases unmatched: 11. The CDR3 DNA reads as TGTGCCACCAGCCAAGACCGGGACAGGGGGTGTTACGAGCAGTACTTC. Its translation is CATSQDRDRGCYEQYF.

This CDR3 is CASTGGALRKGPQETQYF. CDR3 nucleotide sequence: TGTGCCAGCACAGGCGGGGCTCTGCGGAAGGGCCCACAAGAGACCCAGTACTTC. The chain has TRBV11-1 and TRBJ2-5; perhaps TRBD2 as D (6 bases). Trimming took 7 bases from V and 2 from J, leaving 26 bases between them. The length of the CDR3 is 18 residues. CDR1 SGHAT and CDR2 FQDESV come from the germline V gene (reference sequence).

This clonotype appeared many times. The rearrangement uses TRBV11-2 and TRBJ1-1; D perhaps matches TRBD1 (6 bases). Germline loops: CDR1 SGHAT, CDR2 FQNNGV. There are 14 residues in the CDR3. The V and J ends lost 1 base and 7 bases respectively, with 13 bases between them. The CDR3 is CASSLVWTVDEAFF. The CDR3 nucleotides are TGTGCCAGCAGCTTAGTATGGACAGTAGATGAAGCTTTCTTT.

This clonotype was seen at least ten times. The chain has TRBV18 and TRBJ1-1; weak D call: TRBD1 (5 bases). CDR3 size: 16 residues. V dropped 0 bases and J dropped 3 bases, with 14 bases sitting between them. CDR1 KGHSH and CDR2 LQKENI come from the germline V gene. The CDR3 DNA is TGTGCCAGCTCACCACCTGGGACGTGGGAAGACACTGAAGCTTTCTTT. Its translation is CASSPPGTWEDTEAFF.

This clonotype was detected many times. DNA of the CDR3: TGTGCCACCAGTGGAGGGACAGGTTCAGGTGGCTACACCTTC. Amino acid sequence: CATSGGTGSGGYTF. This chain connects TRBV24-1 to TRBJ1-2; 8 bases map to TRBD1. Germline V lookup: CDR1 KGHDR, CDR2 SFDVKD. The CDR3 totals 14 residues. V shed 5 bases and J 7 bases; nucleotides not matched to a gene: 8.

There are many counts of this clonotype. The CDR3 region is CASDRGTSGETQYF. The CDR3 nucleotides are TGTGCCAGCGACAGGGGGACTAGCGGGGAGACCCAGTACTTC. The chain is built from TRBV6-1 and TRBJ2-5, with TRBD2 matching over 12 bases. V dropped 8 bases and J dropped 5; count of bases not matched to a gene: 6. Germline CDR1 MNHNS, CDR2 SASEGT. The CDR3 loop spans 14 amino acids.

This clonotype has ten or more counts. V gene TRBV20-1 combines with J gene TRBJ1-1, with 7 nucleotides matching TRBD1. Per germline, CDR1 DFQATT and CDR2 SNEGSKA (reference sequence). CDR3 length equals 12 residues. Unmatched junction bases numbered 2, after V lost 3 bases and J lost 4 bases. CDR3 region: CSARTGSTEAFF. DNA of the CDR3: TGCAGTGCTAGGACAGGGAGCACTGAAGCTTTCTTT.